This T cell receptor beta chain originates from a study of spatial heterogeneity in lung cancer. About the study: Consistently, beta-chain sequences turned up in larger numbers than alpha-chain sequences did. Findings and caveats of the study: Counts that tracked tumor mutation counts were those of expanded intratumoral alpha and beta TCRs.

MiXCR, run by TCRdb on the 5' RACE reads, gives a single entry per CDR3 protein. The data hold a few thousand distinct CDR3 sequences, with 15% observed a single time. The time point: sample taken at primary tumor resection. V was pared by 1 base and J by 9 bases, with 8 bases of the junction left unmatched. Looked up from germline, CDR1 is LGHNA and CDR2 is YNFKEQ. The CDR3 has 15 residues. This clonotype is medium-sized by share. Its antigen is not identified. This TCR derives from a female donor with early-stage non-small cell lung cancer. The sample was lung tumor tissue, taken at surgery. The rearrangement links TRBV4-2 to TRBJ2-3, with 9 bases identical to TRBD2. The CDR3 spells CASSQVALAGSTQYF. The CDR3 DNA reads TGTGCCAGCAGCCAAGTCGCCCTAGCGGGGAGCACGCAGTATTTT.